This T cell receptor (beta chain) was retrieved from a study of response to subunit inactivated influenza vaccine. The study, taken as a whole, reports: Each seasonal flu vaccination may recruit only limited new T cells, authors suggested.

The CDR3 contains 17 residues. The germline V gene has CDR1 LGHNA and CDR2 YSLEER. V gave up 0 bases and J gave up 6 bases, with 15 bases separating them. MiXCR, applied by TCRdb to the RT-PCR reads, yields one record per CDR3 protein. Here the sample spans about 310,000 distinct CDR3 sequences, about 20% being singletons. This clonotype was observed a handful of times. The antigen is unknown. The J gene is TRBJ1-6, the V gene TRBV4-3, with D maybe TRBD1 (6 bases). Sequenced material: PBMCs from blood, taken approximately 20 months after vaccination. The source of this sequence is a man aged 45 to 75 who received an inactivated influenza vaccine. CDR3 bases: TGCGCCAGCAGCCAAGATGGGCGGGGGGCCCGTAATTCACCCCTCCACTTT. It translates to CASSQDGRGARNSPLHF.